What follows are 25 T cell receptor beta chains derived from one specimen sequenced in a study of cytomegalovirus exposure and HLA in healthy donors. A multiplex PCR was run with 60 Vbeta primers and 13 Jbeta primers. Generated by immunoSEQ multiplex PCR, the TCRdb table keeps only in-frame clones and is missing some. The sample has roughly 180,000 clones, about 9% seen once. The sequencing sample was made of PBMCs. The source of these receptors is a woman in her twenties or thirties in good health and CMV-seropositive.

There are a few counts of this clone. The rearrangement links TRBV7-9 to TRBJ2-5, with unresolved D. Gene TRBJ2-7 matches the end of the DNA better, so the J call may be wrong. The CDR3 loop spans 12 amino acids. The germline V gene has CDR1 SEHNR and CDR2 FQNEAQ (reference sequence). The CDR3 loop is CASSFMHYEQYF. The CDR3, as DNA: TGTGCCAGCAGCTTCATGCACTACGAGCAGTACTTC.

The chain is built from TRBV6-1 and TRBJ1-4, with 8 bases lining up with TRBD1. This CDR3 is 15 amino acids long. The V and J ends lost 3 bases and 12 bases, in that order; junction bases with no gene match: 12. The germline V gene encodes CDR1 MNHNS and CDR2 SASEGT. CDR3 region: CASSDLTGGVKQLFF. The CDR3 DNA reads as TGTGCCAGCAGTGACCTAACAGGGGGGGTAAAGCAACTGTTTTTT.

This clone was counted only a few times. CDR3 DNA sequence: TGTGCCAGCAGCGGACAGGGTGGCAATCAGCCCCAGCATTTT. Translated: CASSGQGGNQPQHF. This chain links TRBV5-6 with TRBJ1-5, with 8 nucleotides matching TRBD1. Trimming cost V 4 bases and J 2 bases; bases outside gene matches: 2. This CDR3 is 14 amino acids long. The germline V gene has CDR1 SGHDT and CDR2 YYEEEE.

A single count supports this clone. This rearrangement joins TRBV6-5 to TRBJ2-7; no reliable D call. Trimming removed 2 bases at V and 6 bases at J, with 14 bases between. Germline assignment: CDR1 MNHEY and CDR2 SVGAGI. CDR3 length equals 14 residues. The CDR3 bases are TGTGCCAGCAGTTACACAATAACTGGCGGCGAGCAGTACTTC. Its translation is CASSYTITGGEQYF.

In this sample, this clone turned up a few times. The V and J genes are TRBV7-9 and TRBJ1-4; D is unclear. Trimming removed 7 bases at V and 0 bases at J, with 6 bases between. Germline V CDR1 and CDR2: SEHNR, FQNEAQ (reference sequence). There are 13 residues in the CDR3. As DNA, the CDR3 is TGTGCCAGCACCCTTGCAACTAATGAAAAACTGTTTTTT. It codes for CASTLATNEKLFF.

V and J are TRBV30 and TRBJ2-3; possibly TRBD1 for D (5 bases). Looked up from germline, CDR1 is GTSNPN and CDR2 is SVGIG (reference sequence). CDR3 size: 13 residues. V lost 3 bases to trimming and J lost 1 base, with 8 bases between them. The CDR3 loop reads CAWSIGGTDTQYF. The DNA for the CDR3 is TGTGCCTGGAGCATAGGGGGCACAGATACGCAGTATTTT.

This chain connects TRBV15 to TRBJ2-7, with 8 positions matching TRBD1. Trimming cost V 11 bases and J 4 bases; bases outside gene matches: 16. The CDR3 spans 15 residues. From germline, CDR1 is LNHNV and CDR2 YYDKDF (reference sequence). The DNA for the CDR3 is TGTGCCGTCGCGAATCCGGACAGGGCAACGTACGAGCAGTACTTC. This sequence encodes CAVANPDRATYEQYF.

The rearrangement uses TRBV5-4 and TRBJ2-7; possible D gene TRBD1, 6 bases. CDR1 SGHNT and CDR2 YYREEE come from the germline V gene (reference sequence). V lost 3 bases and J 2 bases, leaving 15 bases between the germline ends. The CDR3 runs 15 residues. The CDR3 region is CASSSPTGLPYEQYF. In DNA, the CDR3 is TGTGCCAGCAGCTCCCCTACAGGGCTCCCCTACGAGCAGTACTTC.

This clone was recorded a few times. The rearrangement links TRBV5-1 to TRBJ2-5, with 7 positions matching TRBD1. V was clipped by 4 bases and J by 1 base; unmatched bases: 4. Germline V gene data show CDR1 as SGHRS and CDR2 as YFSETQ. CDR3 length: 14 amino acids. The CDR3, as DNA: TGCGCCAGCAGCGTAGGGACAGCCCAAGAGACCCAGTACTTC. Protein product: CASSVGTAQETQYF.

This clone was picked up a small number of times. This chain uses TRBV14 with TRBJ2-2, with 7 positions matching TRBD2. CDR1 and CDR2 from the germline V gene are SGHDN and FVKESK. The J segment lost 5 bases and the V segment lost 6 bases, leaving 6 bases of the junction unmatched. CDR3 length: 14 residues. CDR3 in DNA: TGTGCCAGCAGGGGAGGGAGCCCTACCGGGGAGCTGTTTTTT. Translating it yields CASRGGSPTGELFF.

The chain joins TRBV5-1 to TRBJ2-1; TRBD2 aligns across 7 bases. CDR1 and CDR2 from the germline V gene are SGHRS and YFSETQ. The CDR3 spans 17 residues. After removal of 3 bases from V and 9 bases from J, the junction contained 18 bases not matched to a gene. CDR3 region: CASSSMLLASLLSEQFF. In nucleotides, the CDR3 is TGCGCCAGCAGCTCTATGCTACTAGCGAGCCTTTTGAGTGAGCAGTTCTTC.

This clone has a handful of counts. The chain's CDR3 is CASSIAAGGELFF. CDR3 sequence (DNA): TGTGCCAGTAGTATCGCTGCGGGCGGGGAGCTGTTTTTT. The genes are TRBV19 and TRBJ2-2, with TRBD2 as a possible D gene (5 bases). Trimming stripped 3 bases from V and 7 bases from J, with 9 bases between. The CDR3 sequence is 13 residues long. CDR1 and CDR2 (germline): LNHDA, SQIVND (reference sequence).

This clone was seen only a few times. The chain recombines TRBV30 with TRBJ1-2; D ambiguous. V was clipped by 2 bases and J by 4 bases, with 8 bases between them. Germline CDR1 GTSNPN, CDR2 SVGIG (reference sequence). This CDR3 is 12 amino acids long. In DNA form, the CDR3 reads TGTGCCTGGAGTCGACTCTCCTATGGCTACACCTTC. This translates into CAWSRLSYGYTF.

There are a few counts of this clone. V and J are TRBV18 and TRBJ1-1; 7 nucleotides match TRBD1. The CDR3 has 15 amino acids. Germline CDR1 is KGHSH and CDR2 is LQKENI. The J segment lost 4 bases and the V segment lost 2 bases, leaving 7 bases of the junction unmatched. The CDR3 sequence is CASSPNWDSRTEAFF. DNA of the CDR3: TGTGCCAGCTCACCAAACTGGGACAGTCGCACTGAAGCTTTCTTT.

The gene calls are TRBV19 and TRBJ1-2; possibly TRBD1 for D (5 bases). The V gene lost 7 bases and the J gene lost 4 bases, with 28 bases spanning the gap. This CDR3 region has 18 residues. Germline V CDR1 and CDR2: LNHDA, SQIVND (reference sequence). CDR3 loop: CASNPLSMRTTPSYGYTF. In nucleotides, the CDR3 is TGTGCCAGTAATCCACTAAGCATGAGGACAACCCCCTCCTATGGCTACACCTTC.

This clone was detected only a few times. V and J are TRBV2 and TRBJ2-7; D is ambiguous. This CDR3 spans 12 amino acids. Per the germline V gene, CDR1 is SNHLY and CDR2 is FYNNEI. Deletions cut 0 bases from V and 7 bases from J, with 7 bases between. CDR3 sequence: CASSEAEREQYF. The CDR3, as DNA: TGTGCCAGCAGTGAAGCAGAACGGGAGCAGTACTTC.

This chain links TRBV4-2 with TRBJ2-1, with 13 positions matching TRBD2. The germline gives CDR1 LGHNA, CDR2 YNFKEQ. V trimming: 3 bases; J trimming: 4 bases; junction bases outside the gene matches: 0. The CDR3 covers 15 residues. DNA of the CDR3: TGTGCCAGCAGCCAGGGACTAGCGGGGTACAATGAGCAGTTCTTC. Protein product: CASSQGLAGYNEQFF.

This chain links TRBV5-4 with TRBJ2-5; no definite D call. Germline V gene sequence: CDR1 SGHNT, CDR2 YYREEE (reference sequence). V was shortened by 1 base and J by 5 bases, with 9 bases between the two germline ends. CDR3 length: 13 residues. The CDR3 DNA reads TGTGCCAGCAGCTTGCCCCTTTCCGAGACCCAGTACTTC. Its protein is CASSLPLSETQYF.

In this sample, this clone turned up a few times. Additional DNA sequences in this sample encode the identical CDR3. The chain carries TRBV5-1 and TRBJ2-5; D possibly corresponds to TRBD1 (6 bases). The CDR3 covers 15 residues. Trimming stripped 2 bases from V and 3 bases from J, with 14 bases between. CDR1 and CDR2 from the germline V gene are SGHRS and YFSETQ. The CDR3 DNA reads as TGCGCCAGCAGCTTAGTAACGTGGGACAAAGAGACCCAGTACTTC. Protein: CASSLVTWDKETQYF.

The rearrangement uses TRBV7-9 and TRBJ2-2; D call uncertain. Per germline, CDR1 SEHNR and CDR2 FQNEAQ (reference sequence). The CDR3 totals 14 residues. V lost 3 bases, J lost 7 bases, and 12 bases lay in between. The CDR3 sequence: CASSLVYSDGELFF. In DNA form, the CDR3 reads TGTGCCAGCAGCTTGGTTTACAGTGACGGGGAGCTGTTTTTT.

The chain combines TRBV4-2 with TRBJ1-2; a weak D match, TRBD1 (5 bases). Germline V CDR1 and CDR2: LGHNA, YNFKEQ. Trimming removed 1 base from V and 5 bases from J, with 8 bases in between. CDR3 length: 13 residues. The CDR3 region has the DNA TGTGCCAGCAGCCAAGGGACAAGGTATGGCTACACCTTC. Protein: CASSQGTRYGYTF.

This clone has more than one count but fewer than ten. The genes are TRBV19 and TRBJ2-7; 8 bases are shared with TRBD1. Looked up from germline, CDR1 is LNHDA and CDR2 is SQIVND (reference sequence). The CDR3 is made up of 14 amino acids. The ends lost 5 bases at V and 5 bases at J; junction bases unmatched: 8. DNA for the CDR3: TGTGCCAGTAGTTATACAGGGGGAGTCCACGAGCAGTACTTC. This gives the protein CASSYTGGVHEQYF.

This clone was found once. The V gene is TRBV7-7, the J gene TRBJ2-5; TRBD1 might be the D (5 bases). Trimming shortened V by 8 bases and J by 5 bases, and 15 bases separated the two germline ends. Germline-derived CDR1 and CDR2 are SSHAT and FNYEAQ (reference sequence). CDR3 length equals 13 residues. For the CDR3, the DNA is TGTGCCAGCGGTTCAGACAGATCGGAGACCCAGTACTTC. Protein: CASGSDRSETQYF. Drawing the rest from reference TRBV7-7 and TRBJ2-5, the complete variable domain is GAGVSQSPRYKVTKRGQDVTLRCDPISSHATLYWYQQALGQGPEFLTYFNYEAQPDKSGLPSDRFSAERPEGSISTLTIQRTEQRDSAMYRCASGSDRSETQYFGPGTRLLVL.

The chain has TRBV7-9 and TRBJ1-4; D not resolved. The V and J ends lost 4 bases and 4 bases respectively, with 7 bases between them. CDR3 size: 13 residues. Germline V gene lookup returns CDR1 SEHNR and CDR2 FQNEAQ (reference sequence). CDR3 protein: CASSYGSNEKLFF. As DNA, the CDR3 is TGTGCCAGCAGCTACGGGAGTAATGAAAAACTGTTTTTT.

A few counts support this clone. DNA for the CDR3: TGCGCCAGCAGCCAATTAGGAGGTCTCTACTCTGGAAACACCATATATTTT. Protein: CASSQLGGLYSGNTIYF. The V gene is TRBV4-1, the J gene TRBJ1-3; D unclear. Trimming took 2 bases from V and 0 from J, leaving 14 bases between them. The length of the CDR3 is 17 residues. The germline V gene encodes CDR1 MGHRA and CDR2 YSYEKL.